The 14 T cell receptor beta chains below all came from one sample that was sequenced in a study of molecular identifiers for immune sequencing clone quantification. TCRdb re-called the PCR reads through MiXCR, storing one row per CDR3 protein. The table lists some 580,000 distinct CDR3 sequences, approximately 24% of them singletons. Material for sequencing was naive CD8+ T cells from blood, with Jurkat cell RNA spiked in. The subset denotes: FACS-sorted CD8+CD4-CCR7+CD45RA+ naive T cells. Receptor source: a human donor in good health. Some libraries in this study had Jurkat cell RNA spiked in.

This clonotype appeared a few times. The V and J genes are TRBV13 and TRBJ2-2; 7 nucleotides line up with TRBD2. Trimming took 1 base from V and 0 from J; bases not matched to a gene: 2. The CDR3 is 16 residues long. Germline V gene data show CDR1 as PRHDT and CDR2 as FYEKMQ (reference sequence). For the CDR3, the DNA is TGTGCCAGCAGCTTAGCGGGGAGGGCGAACACCGGGGAGCTGTTTTTT. It encodes CASSLAGRANTGELFF.

The chain carries TRBV28 and TRBJ1-2; TRBD1 matches at 7 bases. This CDR3 is built from 13 residues. Germline V gives CDR1 MDHEN, CDR2 SYDVKM. Trimming took 4 bases from V and 7 from J; bases not matched to a gene: 6. In nucleotides, the CDR3 is TGTGCCAGCAGTTCGCAGGGGGAGGTTGGCTACACCTTC. Protein sequence: CASSSQGEVGYTF.

This sequence joins TRBV7-9 and TRBJ2-7; the D is unclear. Deletions cut 5 bases from V and 3 bases from J, with 8 bases between. The CDR3 has 12 amino acids. Germline V gives CDR1 SEHNR, CDR2 FQNEAQ (reference sequence). CDR3 sequence reads: CASSQTFYEQYF. The CDR3 bases are TGTGCCAGCAGCCAGACCTTCTACGAGCAGTACTTC.

This clonotype was picked up many times. The rearrangement joins TRBV4-3 to TRBJ2-3; tentative D call: TRBD2 (5 bases). Trimming removed 0 bases at V and 4 bases at J, with 14 bases between. The CDR3 is 16 residues long. CDR1 and CDR2 (germline): LGHNA, YSLEER. CDR3: CASSQDGLSSADTQYF. The CDR3 nucleotides are TGCGCCAGCAGCCAAGACGGGCTGAGTAGCGCAGATACGCAGTATTTT.

This clonotype has at least ten counts. The chain employs TRBV4-1 and TRBJ1-2; tentative D call: TRBD1 (5 bases). Per the germline V gene, CDR1 is MGHRA and CDR2 is YSYEKL. The CDR3 is 15 residues long. V was trimmed by 4 bases and J by 5 bases, leaving 17 bases between them. CDR3: CASSLVLGGVYGYTF. DNA of the CDR3: TGCGCCAGCAGCCTGGTATTAGGAGGGGTATATGGCTACACCTTC.

This chain uses TRBV13 with TRBJ2-1; possibly TRBD2 for D (6 bases). The germline CDR1 and CDR2 sequences are PRHDT and FYEKMQ (reference sequence). V lost 5 bases, J lost 10 bases, and 30 bases lay in between. The CDR3 sequence is 18 residues long. In DNA form, the CDR3 reads TGTGCCAGCAGCGTACGACTTAGCGGCTACGTTAATTTTGAAGAGCAGTTCTTC. Translating it yields CASSVRLSGYVNFEEQFF.

This clonotype was observed at least ten times. The genes are TRBV6-5 and TRBJ1-1, with TRBD1 matching 7 bases. V trimming: 5 bases; J trimming: 5 bases; junction bases outside the gene matches: 5. The CDR3 is made up of 13 amino acids. Per germline, CDR1 MNHEY and CDR2 SVGAGI. The DNA of the CDR3 is TGTGCCAGCAGTCCGACAGGGCGGACTGAAGCTTTCTTT. It specifies CASSPTGRTEAFF.

The J gene is TRBJ2-7, the V gene TRBV5-1, with 7 bases that match TRBD1. The CDR3 is 14 amino acids. Per germline, CDR1 SGHRS and CDR2 YFSETQ. The V segment lost 2 bases and the J segment 6 bases; nucleotides outside the gene matches: 8. The CDR3 loop reads CASSFTGAVFEQYF. CDR3 bases: TGCGCCAGCAGCTTTACAGGGGCGGTTTTCGAGCAGTACTTC.

This clonotype was seen ten or more times. This chain links TRBV27 with TRBJ1-1, with 12 bases fitting TRBD1. Losses at the gene ends were 2 bases for V and 4 bases for J; bases not matched to a gene: 2. The CDR3 length is 15 residues. Germline CDR1 is MNHEY and CDR2 is SMNVEV (reference sequence). In DNA, the CDR3 is TGTGCCAGCAGTTTAGGGACAGGGGGCTTCACTGAAGCTTTCTTT. Encoded protein: CASSLGTGGFTEAFF.

About this clonotype: The junction differs from germline at one of its ends, possibly a read error. The gene calls are TRBV11-2 and TRBJ1-1; D gene unclear. The CDR3 covers 17 residues. CDR1 and CDR2 (germline): SGHAT, FQNNGV. The CDR3 DNA reads as TGTGCCAGCAGCTTAACCGTCTCCGCGGAGCCGAACACTGATGCTTTCTTT. Its protein is CASSLTVSAEPNTDAFF.

This clonotype was counted a few times. The rearrangement joins TRBV12-3 or TRBV12-4 to TRBJ1-2, with 8 positions matching TRBD1. Losses at the gene ends were 5 bases for V and 8 bases for J; bases not matched to a gene: 7. This CDR3 spans 13 amino acids. The CDR3 loop reads CASSQGALGGYTF. Written as DNA, the CDR3 is TGTGCCAGCAGTCAGGGGGCGTTGGGGGGCTACACCTTC.

For this clonotype: A much larger clonotype is one base distant, so this may be a read error. V and J are TRBV11-2 and TRBJ2-6, with D perhaps matching TRBD1 or TRBD2 (5 bases each). The CDR3 has 15 amino acids. Germline V gene sequence: CDR1 SGHAT, CDR2 FQNNGV. The DNA of the CDR3 is TGTGCCAGCAGCGTACAGGCGGACGGGGCCAACGTCCTGCCTTTC. It codes for CASSVQADGANVLPF.

About this clonotype: This may come from a read error, since a much larger clone is one base off. The chain links TRBV24-1 to TRBJ2-2; no clear D. Per germline, CDR1 KGHDR and CDR2 SFDVKD. This CDR3 has 11 residues. The CDR3 DNA sequence: TGTGCCGCCAGTGATTTAAGCGAGCTGTTTTTT. The encoded protein is CAASDLSELFF.

This clonotype was counted only a few times. V usage is TRBV10-3 and J usage is TRBJ2-1; D not certain. Trimming pared 6 bases from V and 6 bases from J, leaving 9 bases between. CDR1 and CDR2 from the germline V gene are ENHRY and SYGVKD. This CDR3 is 12 amino acids long. The CDR3 is CAISGAFNEQFF. DNA for the CDR3: TGTGCCATCAGCGGAGCCTTCAATGAGCAGTTCTTC.